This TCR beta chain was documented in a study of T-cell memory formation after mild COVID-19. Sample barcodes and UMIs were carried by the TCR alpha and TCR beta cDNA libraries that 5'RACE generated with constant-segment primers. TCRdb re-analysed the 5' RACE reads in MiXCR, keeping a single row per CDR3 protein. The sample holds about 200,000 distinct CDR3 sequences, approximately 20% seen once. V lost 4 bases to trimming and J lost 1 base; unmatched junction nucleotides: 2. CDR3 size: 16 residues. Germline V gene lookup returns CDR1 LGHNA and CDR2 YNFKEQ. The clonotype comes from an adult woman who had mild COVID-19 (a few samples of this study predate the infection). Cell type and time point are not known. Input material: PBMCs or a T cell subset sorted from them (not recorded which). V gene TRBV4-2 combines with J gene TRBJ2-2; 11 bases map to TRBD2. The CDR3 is CASSPGTSGNTGELFF. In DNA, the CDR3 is TGTGCCAGCAGCCCGGGGACTAGCGGGAACACCGGGGAGCTGTTTTTT.